A single sample gave rise to the 10 T cell receptor beta chains below, sequenced in a study of CD8 T cells in Susac syndrome (dated by TCRdb to about 2019). The receptor library was made with the immunoSEQ multiplex PCR assay. RNA was extracted with the RNeasy kit and about 0.5 to 1 ug was reverse transcribed using random hexamers. The raw public reads went through TCRdb reprocessing: fastp at Q25, MiXCR clone calling, in-frame beta chains kept. Identical CDR3 protein sequences are pooled into one entry, listed with their most common genes and DNA. The sample table records about 400,000 distinct CDR3 sequences; approximately 85% of these occur just once. Of the sample, approximately 0.12% falls within the top ten clones. The specimen sequenced was CD8+ T cells from PBMCs. The receptors originated from a human donor with multiple sclerosis.

CDR3 residues: CASSSDRAFPDTQYF. The DNA of the CDR3 is TGTGCCAGCAGTTCGGACAGGGCATTTCCAGATACGCAGTATTTT. This sequence joins TRBV13 and TRBJ2-3, with 8 bases identical to TRBD1. J gave up 4 bases and V 6 bases, and 9 bases lay outside the gene matches. This CDR3 comprises 15 residues. Germline CDR1 reads PRHDT; CDR2 reads FYEKMQ (reference sequence).

The CDR3 reads CASSLGPTGETQYF. The CDR3 region has the DNA TGCGCCAGCAGCCTGGGACCCACTGGAGAGACCCAGTACTTC. The genes are TRBV4-1 and TRBJ2-5, with D perhaps matching TRBD1 or TRBD2 (5 bases each). The CDR3 is made up of 14 amino acids. The V gene's germline CDR1 is MGHRA and CDR2 YSYEKL. Deletions cut 4 bases from V and 4 bases from J, with 13 bases between.

J is TRBJ2-7 and V is TRBV6-5, with a possible D match to TRBD1 (6 bases). There are 14 residues in the CDR3. Germline V gene data show CDR1 as MNHEY and CDR2 as SVGAGI. The V gene lost 2 bases and the J gene lost 3 bases, with 11 bases spanning the gap. The DNA for the CDR3 is TGTGCCAGCAGTTACACGGGACAACGCTACGAGCAGTACTTC. Amino acids: CASSYTGQRYEQYF.

The chain is built from TRBV4-1 and TRBJ2-7; tentatively, D is TRBD1 or TRBD2 (5 bases each). Germline lookup yields CDR1 MGHRA and CDR2 YSYEKL. The CDR3 length is 15 residues. Between the trimmed V and J ends, which lost 1 base and 6 bases, there was a span of 16 bases. Written as DNA, the CDR3 is TGCGCCAGCAGCCAAGCTGGGACCAATCCCAGCGAGCAGTACTTC. It codes for CASSQAGTNPSEQYF.

This chain connects TRBV6-4 to TRBJ1-1, with unresolved D. The V gene lost 6 bases and the J gene lost 7 bases, with 15 bases spanning the gap. Per germline, CDR1 MRHNA and CDR2 SNTAGT. The CDR3 covers 13 residues. CDR3 residues: CASSLLPGVEAFF. The CDR3 DNA sequence: TGTGCCAGCAGCCTCCTTCCTGGGGTTGAAGCTTTCTTT.

The chain has TRBV4-1 and TRBJ1-1; maybe TRBD1 (6 bases). This CDR3 spans 16 amino acids. V lost 0 bases, J lost 5 bases, and 16 bases lay in between. The germline V gene has CDR1 MGHRA and CDR2 YSYEKL. CDR3 bases: TGCGCCAGCAGCCAAGATCACCCAGGGGTGGGAACTGAAGCTTTCTTT. Translated: CASSQDHPGVGTEAFF.

The chain uses TRBV30 and TRBJ1-2, with TRBD1 identical over 7 bases. Germline lookup yields CDR1 GTSNPN and CDR2 SVGIG (reference sequence). Losses at the gene ends were 4 bases for V and 13 bases for J; bases not matched to a gene: 15. The CDR3 has 13 amino acids. CDR3 DNA: TGTGCCTGGACGTTTTCGGCAGGGGGAGAGACCACCTTC. This sequence encodes CAWTFSAGGETTF.

The chain links TRBV27 to TRBJ1-2; D is perhaps TRBD1 (6 bases). The germline V gene encodes CDR1 MNHEY and CDR2 SMNVEV (reference sequence). Trimming stripped 4 bases from V and 8 bases from J, with 20 bases between. The CDR3 loop spans 15 amino acids. The CDR3 region is CASSSSGDLVGGYTF. In DNA, the CDR3 is TGTGCCAGCAGTTCCTCAGGGGACCTGGTTGGGGGCTACACCTTC.

The chain couples TRBV28 to TRBJ2-7; 11 bases line up with TRBD1. The CDR3 is 14 residues long. V lost 8 bases, J lost 5 bases, and 8 bases stayed unmatched. Germline V gives CDR1 MDHEN, CDR2 SYDVKM. The CDR3 bases are TGTGCCAGCTCCGGGACAGGGGGTTTCGACGAGCAGTACTTC. Translated: CASSGTGGFDEQYF. Full variable domain (missing parts from reference TRBV28 and TRBJ2-7): DVKVTQSSRYLVKRTGEKVFLECVQDMDHENMFWYRQDPGLGLRLIYFSYDVKMKEKGDIPEGYSVSREKKERFSLILESASTNQTSMYLCASSGTGGFDEQYFGPGTRLTVT.

The genes are TRBV4-1 and TRBJ1-6; unclear D gene. Trimming shortened V by 0 bases and J by 7 bases, and 13 bases separated the two germline ends. Germline assignment: CDR1 MGHRA and CDR2 YSYEKL. This CDR3 region has 16 residues. CDR3 coding DNA: TGCGCCAGCAGCCAAGAGCTGACGGATGGAAATTCACCCCTCCACTTT. Its protein is CASSQELTDGNSPLHF.